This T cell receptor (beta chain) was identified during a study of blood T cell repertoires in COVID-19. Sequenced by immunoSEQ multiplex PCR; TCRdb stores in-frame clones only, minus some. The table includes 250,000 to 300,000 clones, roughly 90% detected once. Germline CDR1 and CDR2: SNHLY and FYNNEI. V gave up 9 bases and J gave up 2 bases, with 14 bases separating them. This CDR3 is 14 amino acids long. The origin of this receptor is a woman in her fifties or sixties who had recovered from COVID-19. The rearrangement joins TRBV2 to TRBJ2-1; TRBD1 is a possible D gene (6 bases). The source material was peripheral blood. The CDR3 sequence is CASPKGTTYNEQFF. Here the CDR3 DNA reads TGTGCCAGTCCTAAGGGGACAACCTACAATGAGCAGTTCTTC.